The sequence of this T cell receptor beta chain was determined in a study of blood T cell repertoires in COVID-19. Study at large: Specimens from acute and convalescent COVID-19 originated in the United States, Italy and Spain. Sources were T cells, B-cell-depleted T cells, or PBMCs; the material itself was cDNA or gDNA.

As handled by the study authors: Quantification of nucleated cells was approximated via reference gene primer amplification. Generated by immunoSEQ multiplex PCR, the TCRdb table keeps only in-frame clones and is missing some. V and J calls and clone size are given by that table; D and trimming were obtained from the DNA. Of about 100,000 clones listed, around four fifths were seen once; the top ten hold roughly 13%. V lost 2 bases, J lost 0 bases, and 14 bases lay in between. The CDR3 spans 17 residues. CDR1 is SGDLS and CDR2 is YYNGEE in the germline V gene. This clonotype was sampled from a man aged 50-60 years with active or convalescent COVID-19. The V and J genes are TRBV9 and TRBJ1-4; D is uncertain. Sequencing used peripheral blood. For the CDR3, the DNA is TGTGCCAGCAGCGTTAAATCCCCCCACACAACTAATGAAAAACTGTTTTTT. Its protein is CASSVKSPHTTNEKLFF.